Listed here are 21 T cell receptor beta chains from one sample, sequenced in a study of blood T cell repertoires in COVID-19. Profiling relied on immunoSEQ multiplex PCR, and the TCRdb table lists in-frame clones only, not all of them. The sample has more than 200,000 clones; about four fifths are singletons. The sample taken for sequencing was peripheral blood. All receptors come from a woman in her forties or fifties with acute or convalescent COVID-19.

The chain links TRBV3-1 (or the pseudogene TRBV3-2) to TRBJ2-1; D possibly corresponds to TRBD2 (5 bases). CDR3 length: 16 amino acids. Germline CDR1 LGHDT, CDR2 YNNKEL (reference sequence). V was trimmed by 4 bases and J by 3 bases, leaving 16 bases between them. CDR3 in amino acids: CASSLSRTSGYNEQFF. The DNA of the CDR3 is TGTGCCAGCAGCCTCTCGCGGACGAGCGGCTACAATGAGCAGTTCTTC.

The chain employs TRBV5-8 and TRBJ2-5; possibly TRBD1 for D (5 bases). This CDR3 contains 15 residues. Germline values: CDR1 SGHTS, CDR2 YDEGEE. Trimming shortened V by 0 bases and J by 6 bases, and 15 bases separated the two germline ends. CDR3 amino acids: CASSLGVGRVQTQYF. Here the CDR3 DNA reads TGTGCCAGCAGCTTGGGGGTGGGCAGGGTGCAGACCCAGTACTTC.

The chain uses TRBV19 and TRBJ2-3; TRBD2 matches at 10 bases. The CDR3 covers 16 residues. Germline V lookup: CDR1 LNHDA, CDR2 SQIVND (reference sequence). Trimming took 6 bases from V and 5 from J; bases not matched to a gene: 11. The CDR3 region has the DNA TGTGCCAGTAGCATAAGCCTAGCGGGGGCGGGAGATACGCAGTATTTT. It is translated as CASSISLAGAGDTQYF.

This chain connects TRBV5-6 to TRBJ1-2, with 8 bases lining up with TRBD1. Germline-derived CDR1 and CDR2 are SGHDT and YYEEEE. The CDR3 runs 18 residues. Germline trimming cut 2 bases from V and 1 base from J; bases unmatched to any gene: 13. CDR3 sequence: CASSLLESRDRINYGYTF. The CDR3 nucleotides are TGTGCCAGCAGCTTATTGGAATCTCGGGACAGGATTAACTATGGCTACACCTTC.

V and J are TRBV11-2 and TRBJ2-3; D is unclear. V shed 0 bases and J shed 5 bases, with 6 bases lying between them. The CDR3 is 13 amino acids. The germline CDR1 and CDR2 sequences are SGHAT and FQNNGV. In DNA, the CDR3 is TGTGCCAGCAGCTTAGATCGGTTAGATACGCAGTATTTT. Its protein is CASSLDRLDTQYF.

The genes are TRBV6-1 and TRBJ1-2, with 7 positions matching TRBD1. Germline V gene lookup returns CDR1 MNHNS and CDR2 SASEGT. The CDR3 length is 15 residues. J lost 4 bases, V lost 0 bases, and 5 bases had no gene match. The DNA of the CDR3 is TGTGCCAGCAGTGAAGCGACAGGGTCCCTCTATGGCTACACCTTC. It yields the protein CASSEATGSLYGYTF.

This clone was seen only once. This chain's CDR3 is CASSGQLAGAYEQYF. CDR3 DNA sequence: TGCGCCAGCAGCGGCCAACTAGCGGGAGCCTACGAGCAGTACTTC. This chain uses TRBV5-1 with TRBJ2-7; 11 positions agree with TRBD2. The germline gives CDR1 SGHRS, CDR2 YFSETQ. The CDR3 runs 15 residues. With 4 bases clipped from V and 2 bases from J, the junction kept 5 bases outside the gene matches. The full variable domain, its missing parts supplied by reference TRBV5-1 and TRBJ2-7, is KAGVTQTPRYLIKTRGQQVTLSCSPISGHRSVSWYQQTPGQGLQFLFEYFSETQRNKGNFPGRFSGRQFSNSRSEMNVSTLELGDSALYLCASSGQLAGAYEQYFGPGTRLTVT.

Note on this clone: The identical CDR3 is also encoded by other nucleotide sequences in the sample. The chain combines TRBV7-8 with TRBJ2-7; D not resolved. The CDR3 has 11 residues. Germline V gene sequence: CDR1 SGHVS, CDR2 FQNEAQ. Trimming removed 5 bases at V and 4 bases at J, with 6 bases between. This CDR3 reads CASSPSYEQYF. The CDR3 nucleotides read TGTGCCAGCAGCCCGAGTTACGAGCAGTACTTC.

This clone was observed a handful of times. The rearrangement uses TRBV30 and TRBJ1-2, with TRBD1 identical over 12 bases. The length of the CDR3 is 17 residues. Trimming took 3 bases from V and 2 from J; bases not matched to a gene: 10. Germline assignment: CDR1 GTSNPN and CDR2 SVGIG (reference sequence). The CDR3 bases are TGTGCCTGGAGCCTCGGGACAGGGGGCAGCGGGAACTATGGCTACACCTTC. Its translation: CAWSLGTGGSGNYGYTF.

The V gene is TRBV20-1, the J gene TRBJ1-2; weak D call: TRBD1 (6 bases). The CDR3 has 12 amino acids. Looked up from germline, CDR1 is DFQATT and CDR2 is SNEGSKA (reference sequence). Trimming cost V 3 bases and J 4 bases, with 9 bases left between them. For the CDR3, the DNA is TGCAGTGCTAGTCAGGGGACCTATGGCTACACCTTC. Its protein is CSASQGTYGYTF.

J is TRBJ1-2 and V is TRBV27; 7 bases line up with TRBD1. Germline loops: CDR1 MNHEY, CDR2 SMNVEV (reference sequence). V shed 5 bases and J 6 bases; nucleotides not matched to a gene: 6. This CDR3 comprises 13 residues. CDR3 bases: TGTGCCAGCAGTCCCTCGACAGGGAATGGCTACACCTTC. Translated, it gives CASSPSTGNGYTF.

V gene TRBV27 combines with J gene TRBJ2-2; maybe TRBD2 (5 bases). Germline CDR1 is MNHEY and CDR2 is SMNVEV (reference sequence). Trimming shortened V by 4 bases and J by 0 bases, and 12 bases separated the two germline ends. The CDR3 contains 16 residues. The CDR3 sequence is CASSYGKASNTGELFF. The DNA of the CDR3 is TGTGCCAGCAGTTACGGGAAAGCTTCGAACACCGGGGAGCTGTTTTTT.

This clone has a handful of counts. The chain couples TRBV24-1 to TRBJ2-1; a weak D match, TRBD1 (5 bases). The CDR3 extends over 16 amino acids. Germline-derived CDR1 and CDR2 are KGHDR and SFDVKD. The germline V and J ends were trimmed by 3 bases and 6 bases, with 17 bases remaining between them. The CDR3 region is CATSDPPAGKSNEQFF. The DNA for the CDR3 is TGTGCCACCAGTGATCCCCCCGCAGGGAAGAGCAATGAGCAGTTCTTC.

This chain connects TRBV10-3 to TRBJ2-3; D is undetermined. This CDR3 has 13 residues. Trimming stripped 10 bases from V and 0 bases from J, with 11 bases between. Germline assignment: CDR1 ENHRY and CDR2 SYGVKD. This CDR3 is CATALPSTDTQYF. In DNA, the CDR3 is TGTGCCACCGCACTTCCTAGCACAGATACGCAGTATTTT.

This clone was seen more than once but under ten times. The chain links TRBV5-6 to TRBJ1-4; no definite D call. The CDR3 has 12 amino acids. Germline lookup yields CDR1 SGHDT and CDR2 YYEEEE. V was shortened by 3 bases and J by 11 bases, with 11 bases between the two germline ends. The CDR3 loop is CASSSLSGKLFF. Here the CDR3 DNA reads TGTGCCAGCAGCTCCCTCTCGGGGAAACTGTTTTTT.

The rearrangement uses TRBV19 and TRBJ2-1; 9 nucleotides match TRBD2. The germline CDR1 and CDR2 sequences are LNHDA and SQIVND (reference sequence). The V and J ends lost 3 bases and 8 bases, in that order; junction bases with no gene match: 11. The CDR3 extends over 16 amino acids. CDR3 loop: CASSMSGGRALDEQFF. CDR3 coding DNA: TGTGCCAGTAGTATGTCGGGCGGGAGGGCCTTAGATGAGCAGTTCTTC.

This sequence joins TRBV7-9 and TRBJ2-3; 9 bases line up with TRBD2. The germline gives CDR1 SEHNR, CDR2 FQNEAQ (reference sequence). The trim removed 0 bases at V and 0 bases at J, leaving 10 bases unmatched. This CDR3 spans 19 amino acids. The CDR3 loop is CASSLAAGLAGTSTDTQYF. The CDR3 coding sequence is TGTGCCAGCAGCTTAGCGGCCGGCCTAGCGGGGACTAGCACAGATACGCAGTATTTT.

This clone was counted between two and nine times. The J gene is TRBJ1-3, the V gene TRBV7-9, with TRBD1 as a possible D gene (6 bases). Trimming cost V 4 bases and J 2 bases, with 12 bases left between them. CDR3 length: 15 residues. The germline V gene encodes CDR1 SEHNR and CDR2 FQNEAQ (reference sequence). CDR3 amino acids: CASSSGRGAGNTIYF. In nucleotides, the CDR3 is TGTGCCAGCAGCTCCGGCAGGGGAGCTGGAAACACCATATATTTT.

V gene TRBV29-1 combines with J gene TRBJ2-3, with 9 bases matching TRBD2. From germline, CDR1 is SQVTM and CDR2 ANQGSEA. This CDR3 has 14 residues. Trimming removed 3 bases from V and 2 bases from J; junction bases left unmatched: 3. CDR3 residues: CSVDSGSFTDTQYF. The CDR3 DNA follows: TGCAGCGTTGATAGCGGGAGTTTCACAGATACGCAGTATTTT.

The chain links TRBV9 to TRBJ2-1; weak D call: TRBD2 (6 bases). Germline CDR1 SGDLS, CDR2 YYNGEE. The germline V and J ends were trimmed by 0 bases and 2 bases, with 12 bases remaining between them. The CDR3 contains 16 residues. As DNA, the CDR3 is TGTGCCAGCAGCGTAGTTGAGCGGGCCCCCTACAATGAGCAGTTCTTC. Translated: CASSVVERAPYNEQFF.

The V and J genes are TRBV11-2 and TRBJ1-3; D unclear. The germline V gene encodes CDR1 SGHAT and CDR2 FQNNGV. The V gene lost 4 bases and the J gene lost 2 bases, with 15 bases spanning the gap. There are 16 residues in the CDR3. The CDR3 spells CASSSIPTVAGNTIYF. The CDR3 DNA reads TGTGCCAGCAGCTCCATCCCTACCGTTGCTGGAAACACCATATATTTT.